What follows describes a single TCR beta chain. Its target is not known. This sample is part of a study of cytomegalovirus exposure and HLA in healthy donors. The approximately 120-subject validation cohort, separate from the approximately 660-subject first cohort, included the donors. Measured with immunoSEQ multiplex PCR; TCRdb has only the in-frame clones, and not every one. The repertoire holds about 44,000 clones, approximately 93% seen once, with over 2% in the top ten. Findings and caveats of the study: Through in vitro validation, a few CMV-associated chains were shown to be specific for CMV antigens. Subsequent analysis of the 120 or so validation repertoires found a tendency for first-cohort TCR clusters to co-occur.

This CDR3 region has 17 residues. V was clipped by 4 bases and J by 5 bases; unmatched bases: 7. Germline CDR1 and CDR2: MGHRA and YSYEKL. This sequence originates from a woman between 18 and 30 years old in good health and CMV-seronegative. This chain connects TRBV4-1 to TRBJ2-5; 16 nucleotides line up with TRBD2. Sequences were obtained from PBMCs. For the CDR3, the DNA is TGCGCCAGCAGCCGCTCCGGGACTAGCGGGGGGGCGGAGACCCAGTACTTC. This sequence encodes CASSRSGTSGGAETQYF.